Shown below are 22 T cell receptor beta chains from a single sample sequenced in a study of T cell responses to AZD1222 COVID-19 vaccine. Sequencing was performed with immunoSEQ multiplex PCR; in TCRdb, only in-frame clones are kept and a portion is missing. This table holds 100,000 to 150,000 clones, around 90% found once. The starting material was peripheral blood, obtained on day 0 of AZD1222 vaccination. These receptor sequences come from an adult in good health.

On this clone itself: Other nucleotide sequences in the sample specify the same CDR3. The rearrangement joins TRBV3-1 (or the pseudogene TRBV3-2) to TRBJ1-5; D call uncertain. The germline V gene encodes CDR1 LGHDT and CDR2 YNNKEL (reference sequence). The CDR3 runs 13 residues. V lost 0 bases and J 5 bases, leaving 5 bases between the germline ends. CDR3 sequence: CASSQDRDQPQHF. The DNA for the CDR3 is TGTGCCAGCAGCCAAGATCGAGATCAGCCCCAGCATTTT.

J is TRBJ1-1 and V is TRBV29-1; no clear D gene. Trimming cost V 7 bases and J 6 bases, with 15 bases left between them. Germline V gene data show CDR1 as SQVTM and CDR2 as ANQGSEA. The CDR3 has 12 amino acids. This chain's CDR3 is CSGSKRPSEAFF. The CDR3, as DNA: TGCAGCGGCTCCAAGCGCCCTTCTGAAGCTTTCTTT.

CDR3 in DNA: TGTGCCAGCAGCCAAGAACCGAGTTTGGGGTACCATGGCTACACCTTC. Residues: CASSQEPSLGYHGYTF. The chain employs TRBV3-1 (or the pseudogene TRBV3-2) and TRBJ1-2; unclear D gene. This CDR3 has 16 residues. The V and J ends lost 0 bases and 6 bases respectively, with 17 bases between them. Per germline, CDR1 LGHDT and CDR2 YNNKEL (reference sequence).

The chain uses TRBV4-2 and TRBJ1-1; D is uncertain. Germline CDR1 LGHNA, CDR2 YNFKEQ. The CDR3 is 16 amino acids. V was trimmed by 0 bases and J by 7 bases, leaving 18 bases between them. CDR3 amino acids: CASSQELSITRGEAFF. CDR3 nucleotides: TGTGCCAGCAGCCAAGAGTTAAGTATTACGAGAGGTGAAGCTTTCTTT.

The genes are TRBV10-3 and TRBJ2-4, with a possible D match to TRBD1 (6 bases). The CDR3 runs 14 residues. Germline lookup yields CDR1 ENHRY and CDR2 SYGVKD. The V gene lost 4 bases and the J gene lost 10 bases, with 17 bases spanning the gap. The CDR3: CAISGGTEQGIQYF. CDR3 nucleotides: TGTGCCATCAGTGGGGGGACGGAACAGGGAATTCAGTACTTC.

The CDR3 sequence is CASSPTALGTGGNTIYF. The CDR3 region has the DNA TGTGCCAGCTCACCTACCGCCTTGGGGACGGGAGGAAACACCATATATTTT. This chain links TRBV18 with TRBJ1-3; D is perhaps TRBD1 (5 bases). V lost 3 bases to trimming and J lost 4 bases, with 19 bases between them. In germline, CDR1 is KGHSH, CDR2 LQKENI. This CDR3 region has 17 residues.

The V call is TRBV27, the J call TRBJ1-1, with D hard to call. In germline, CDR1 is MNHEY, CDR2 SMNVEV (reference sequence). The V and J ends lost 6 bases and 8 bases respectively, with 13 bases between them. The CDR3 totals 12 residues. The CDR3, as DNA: TGTGCCAGCAGCGGCGGATGGACGGAAGCTTTCTTT. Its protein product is CASSGGWTEAFF.

The CDR3 bases are TGTGCCAGCAGCTTCGATGTCACAGAGACCCAGTACTTC. It yields the protein CASSFDVTETQYF. The chain joins TRBV5-8 to TRBJ2-5, with D uncertain. Trimming pared 2 bases from V and 4 bases from J, leaving 9 bases between. The CDR3 is 13 amino acids. Germline CDR1 is SGHTS and CDR2 is YDEGEE.

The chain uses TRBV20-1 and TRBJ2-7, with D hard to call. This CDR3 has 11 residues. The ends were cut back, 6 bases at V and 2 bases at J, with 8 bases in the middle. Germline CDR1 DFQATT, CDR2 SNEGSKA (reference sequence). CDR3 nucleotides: TGCAGTGCCGGAACCCCCTACGAGCAGTACTTC. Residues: CSAGTPYEQYF.

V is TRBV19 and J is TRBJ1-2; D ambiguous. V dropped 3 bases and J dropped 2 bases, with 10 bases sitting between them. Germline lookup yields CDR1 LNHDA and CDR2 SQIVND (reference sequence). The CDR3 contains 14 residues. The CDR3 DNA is TGTGCCAGTAGTATTAAGCGGGAGAACTATGGCTACACCTTC. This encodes CASSIKRENYGYTF.

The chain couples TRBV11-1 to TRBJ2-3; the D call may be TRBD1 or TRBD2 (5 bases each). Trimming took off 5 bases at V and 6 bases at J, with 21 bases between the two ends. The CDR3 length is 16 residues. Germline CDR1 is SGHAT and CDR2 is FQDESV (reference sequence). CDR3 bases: TGTGCCAGCAGCCGGGACGGATACCCAAAGGTGGATACGCAGTATTTT. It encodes CASSRDGYPKVDTQYF.

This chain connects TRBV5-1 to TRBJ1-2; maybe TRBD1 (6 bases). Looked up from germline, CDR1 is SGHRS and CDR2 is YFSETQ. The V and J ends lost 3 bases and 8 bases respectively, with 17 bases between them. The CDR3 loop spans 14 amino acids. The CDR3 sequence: CASSSGTRLAGYTF. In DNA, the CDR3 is TGCGCCAGCAGCTCCGGGACACGACTAGCGGGCTACACCTTC.

Here the CDR3 reads CASSPTSGSYNEQFF. The CDR3 nucleotides are TGTGCCAGCAGCCCGACTAGCGGTTCCTACAATGAGCAGTTCTTC. The rearrangement links TRBV3-1 (or the pseudogene TRBV3-2) to TRBJ2-1; TRBD2 agrees at 9 bases. The V gene end was trimmed by 4 bases and the J gene end by 1 base; junction bases not matched to a gene: 2. The V gene's germline CDR1 is LGHDT and CDR2 YNNKEL (reference sequence). The CDR3 is made up of 15 amino acids.

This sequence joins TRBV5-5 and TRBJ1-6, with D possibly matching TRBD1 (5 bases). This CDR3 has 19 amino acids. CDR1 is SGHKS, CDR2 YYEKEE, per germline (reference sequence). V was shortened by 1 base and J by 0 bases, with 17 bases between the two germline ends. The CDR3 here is CASSLRAGTLASYNSPLHF. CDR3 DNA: TGTGCCAGCAGCTTGAGGGCAGGGACCCTAGCCTCCTATAATTCACCCCTCCACTTT.

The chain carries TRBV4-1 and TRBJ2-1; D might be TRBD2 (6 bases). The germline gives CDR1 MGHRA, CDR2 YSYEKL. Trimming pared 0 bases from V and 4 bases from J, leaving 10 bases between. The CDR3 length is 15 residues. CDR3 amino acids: CASSQELARYNEQFF. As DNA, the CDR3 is TGCGCCAGCAGCCAAGAACTAGCACGGTACAATGAGCAGTTCTTC.

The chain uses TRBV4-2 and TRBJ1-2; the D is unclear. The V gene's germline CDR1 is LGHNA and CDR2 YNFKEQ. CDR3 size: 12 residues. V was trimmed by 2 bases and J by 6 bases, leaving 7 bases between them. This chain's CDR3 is CASSQTGDGYTF. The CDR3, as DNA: TGTGCCAGCAGCCAAACCGGGGATGGCTACACCTTC.

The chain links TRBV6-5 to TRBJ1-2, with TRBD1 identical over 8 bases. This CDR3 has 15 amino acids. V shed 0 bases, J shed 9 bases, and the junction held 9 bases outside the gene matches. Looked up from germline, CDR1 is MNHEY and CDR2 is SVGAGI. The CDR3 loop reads CASSYSRDRTSSYTF. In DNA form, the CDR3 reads TGTGCCAGCAGTTACTCTCGGGACAGGACCTCTAGCTACACCTTC.

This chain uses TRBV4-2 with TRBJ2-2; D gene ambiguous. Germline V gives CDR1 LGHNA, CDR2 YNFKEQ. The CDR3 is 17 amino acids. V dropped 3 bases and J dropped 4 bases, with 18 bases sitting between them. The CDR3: CASSQPTAMMGTGELFF. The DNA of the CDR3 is TGTGCCAGCAGCCAGCCGACTGCCATGATGGGCACCGGGGAGCTGTTTTTT.

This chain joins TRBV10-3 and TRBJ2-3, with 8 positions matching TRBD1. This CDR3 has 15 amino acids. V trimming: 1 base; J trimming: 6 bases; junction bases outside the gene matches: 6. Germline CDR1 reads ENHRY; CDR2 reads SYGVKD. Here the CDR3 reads CAISEWDRSQDTQYF. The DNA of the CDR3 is TGTGCCATCAGTGAGTGGGACAGGTCACAGGATACGCAGTATTTT.

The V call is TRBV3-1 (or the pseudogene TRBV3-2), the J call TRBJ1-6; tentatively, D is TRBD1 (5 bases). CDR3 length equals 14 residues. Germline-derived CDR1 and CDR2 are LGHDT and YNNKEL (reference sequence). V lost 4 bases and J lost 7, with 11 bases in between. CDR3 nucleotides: TGTGCCAGCAGCCCGGGACTAAGAAATTCACCCCTCCACTTT. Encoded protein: CASSPGLRNSPLHF.

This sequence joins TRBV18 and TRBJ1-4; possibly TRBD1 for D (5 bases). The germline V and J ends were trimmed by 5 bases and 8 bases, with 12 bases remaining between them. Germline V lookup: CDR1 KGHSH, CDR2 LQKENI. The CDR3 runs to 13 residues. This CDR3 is CASSTSQGEKLFF. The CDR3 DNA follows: TGTGCCAGCTCAACATCGCAGGGCGAAAAACTGTTTTTT.

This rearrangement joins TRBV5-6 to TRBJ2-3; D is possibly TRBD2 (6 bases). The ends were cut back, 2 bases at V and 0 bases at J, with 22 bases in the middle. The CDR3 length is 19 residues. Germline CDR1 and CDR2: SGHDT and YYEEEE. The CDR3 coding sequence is TGTGCCAGCAGCTTAAGCTGGAGGGGCCTGGCGTCTAGCACAGATACGCAGTATTTT. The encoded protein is CASSLSWRGLASSTDTQYF.